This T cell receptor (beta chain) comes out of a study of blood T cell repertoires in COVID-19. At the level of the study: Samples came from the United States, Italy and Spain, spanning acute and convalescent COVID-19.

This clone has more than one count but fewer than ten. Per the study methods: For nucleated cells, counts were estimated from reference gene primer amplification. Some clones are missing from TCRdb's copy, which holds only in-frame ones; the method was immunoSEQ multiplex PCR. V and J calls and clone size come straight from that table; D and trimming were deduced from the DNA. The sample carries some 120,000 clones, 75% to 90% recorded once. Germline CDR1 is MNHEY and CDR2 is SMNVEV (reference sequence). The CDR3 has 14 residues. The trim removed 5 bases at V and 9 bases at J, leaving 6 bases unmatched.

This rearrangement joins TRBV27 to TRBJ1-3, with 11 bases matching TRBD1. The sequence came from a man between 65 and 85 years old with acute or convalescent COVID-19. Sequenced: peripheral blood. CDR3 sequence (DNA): TGTGCCAGCAGTAGGACAGGGGGCAGGAGCACCATATATTTT. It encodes CASSRTGGRSTIYF.